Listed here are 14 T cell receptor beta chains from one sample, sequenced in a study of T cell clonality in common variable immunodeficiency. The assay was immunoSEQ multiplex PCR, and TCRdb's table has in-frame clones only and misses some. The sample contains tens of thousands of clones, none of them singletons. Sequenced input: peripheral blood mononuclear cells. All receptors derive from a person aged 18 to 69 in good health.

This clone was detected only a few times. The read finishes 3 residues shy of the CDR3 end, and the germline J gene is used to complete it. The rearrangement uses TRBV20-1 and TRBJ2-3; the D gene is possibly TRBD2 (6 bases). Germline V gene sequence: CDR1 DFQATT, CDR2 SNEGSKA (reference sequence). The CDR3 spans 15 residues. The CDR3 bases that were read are TGCAGTGCTAGCGGTTGGTGGGACTCCCAAGAGACG. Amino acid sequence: CSASGWWDSQET. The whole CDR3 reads CSASGWWDSQETQYF.

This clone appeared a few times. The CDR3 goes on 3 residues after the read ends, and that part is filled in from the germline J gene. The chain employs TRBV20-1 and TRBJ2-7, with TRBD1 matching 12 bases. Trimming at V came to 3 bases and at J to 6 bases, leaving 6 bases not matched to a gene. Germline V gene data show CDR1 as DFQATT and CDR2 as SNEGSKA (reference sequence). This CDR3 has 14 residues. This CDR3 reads CSASAGTGGSEQYF. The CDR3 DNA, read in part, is TGCAGTGCTAGTGCCGGGACAGGGGGCAGCGAG.

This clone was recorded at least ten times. The CDR3 DNA, read in part, is TGTGCCAGCAGTTGCGACAGGGTCAACGAG. Translation gives CASSCDRVNE. The full-length CDR3 reads as CASSCDRVNEQYF. The V call is TRBV7-4, the J call TRBJ2-7, with TRBD1 matching over 7 bases. The CDR3 end falls 3 residues outside the read, so it is completed with the germline J gene. Trimming took 6 bases from V and 5 from J; bases not matched to a gene: 7. This CDR3 is 13 amino acids long. In germline, CDR1 is SGHVT, CDR2 SQSDAQ. Supplemented by reference TRBV7-4 and TRBJ2-7, the full variable domain reads GAGVSQSPRYKVAKRGRDVALRCDSISGHVTLYWYRQTLGQGSEVLTYSQSDAQRDKSGRPSGRFSAERPERSVSTLKIQRTEQGDSAVYLCASSCDRVNEQYFGPGTRLTVT.

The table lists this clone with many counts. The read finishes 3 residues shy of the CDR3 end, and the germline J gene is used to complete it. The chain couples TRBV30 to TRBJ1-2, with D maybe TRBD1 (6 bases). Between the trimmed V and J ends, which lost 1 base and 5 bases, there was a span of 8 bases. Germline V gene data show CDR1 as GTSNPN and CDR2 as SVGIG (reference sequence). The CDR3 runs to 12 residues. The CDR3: CAWSAQGYGYTF. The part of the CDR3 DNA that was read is TGTGCCTGGAGTGCCCAGGGGTATGGC.

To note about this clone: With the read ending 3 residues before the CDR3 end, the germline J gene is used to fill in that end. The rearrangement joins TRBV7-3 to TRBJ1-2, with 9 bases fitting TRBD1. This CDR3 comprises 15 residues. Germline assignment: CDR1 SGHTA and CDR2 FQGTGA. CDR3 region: CASSLMRGQGYDYTF. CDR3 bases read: TGTGCCAGCAGCTTAATGCGGGGACAGGGCTACGAC.

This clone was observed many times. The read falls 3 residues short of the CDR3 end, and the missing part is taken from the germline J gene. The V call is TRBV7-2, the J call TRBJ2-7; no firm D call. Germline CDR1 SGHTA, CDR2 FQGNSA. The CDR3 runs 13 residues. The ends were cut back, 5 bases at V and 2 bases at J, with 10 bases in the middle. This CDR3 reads CASSPGRTYEQYF. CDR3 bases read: TGTGCCAGCAGCCCAGGTAGGACCTACGAG.

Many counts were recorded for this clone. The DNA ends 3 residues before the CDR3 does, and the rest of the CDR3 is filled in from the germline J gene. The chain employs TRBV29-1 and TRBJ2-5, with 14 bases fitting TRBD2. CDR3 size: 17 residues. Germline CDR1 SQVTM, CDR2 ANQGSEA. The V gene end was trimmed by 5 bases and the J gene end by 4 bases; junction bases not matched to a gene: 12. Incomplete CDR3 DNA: TGCAGCGTTCTGACTAGCGGGAGGGCCGGGCCCCCAGAGACC. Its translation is CSVLTSGRAGPPET. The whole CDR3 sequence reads CSVLTSGRAGPPETQYF. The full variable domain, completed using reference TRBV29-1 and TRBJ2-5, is SAVISQKPSRDICQRGTSLTIQCQVDSQVTMMFWYRQQPGQSLTLIATANQGSEATYESGFVIDKFPISRPNLTFSTLTVSNMSPEDSSIYLCSVLTSGRAGPPETQYFGPGTRLLVL.

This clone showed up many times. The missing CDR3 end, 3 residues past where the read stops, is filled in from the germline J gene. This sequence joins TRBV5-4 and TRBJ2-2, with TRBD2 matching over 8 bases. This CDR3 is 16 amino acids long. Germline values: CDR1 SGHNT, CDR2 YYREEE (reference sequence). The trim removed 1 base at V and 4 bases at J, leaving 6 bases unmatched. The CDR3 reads CASSLRTGGGTGELFF. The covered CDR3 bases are TGTGCCAGCAGCTTGCGGACGGGGGGGGGCACCGGGGAG.

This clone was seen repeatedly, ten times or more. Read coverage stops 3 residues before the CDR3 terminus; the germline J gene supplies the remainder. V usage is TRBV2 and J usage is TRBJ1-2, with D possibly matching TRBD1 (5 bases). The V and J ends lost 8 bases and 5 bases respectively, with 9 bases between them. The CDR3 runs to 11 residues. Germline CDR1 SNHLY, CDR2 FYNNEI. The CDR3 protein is CASGRGYGYTF. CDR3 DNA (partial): TGTGCCAGCGGGAGGGGATATGGC.

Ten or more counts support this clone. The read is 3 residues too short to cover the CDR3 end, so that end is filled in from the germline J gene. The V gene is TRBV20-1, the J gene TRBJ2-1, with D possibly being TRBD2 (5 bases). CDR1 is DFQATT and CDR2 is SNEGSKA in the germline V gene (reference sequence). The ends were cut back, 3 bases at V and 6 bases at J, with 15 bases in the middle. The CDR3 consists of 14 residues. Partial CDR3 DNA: TGCAGTGCTAGCGAGGGCACCCAATTCAATGAG. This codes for CSASEGTQFNE. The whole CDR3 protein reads CSASEGTQFNEQFF.

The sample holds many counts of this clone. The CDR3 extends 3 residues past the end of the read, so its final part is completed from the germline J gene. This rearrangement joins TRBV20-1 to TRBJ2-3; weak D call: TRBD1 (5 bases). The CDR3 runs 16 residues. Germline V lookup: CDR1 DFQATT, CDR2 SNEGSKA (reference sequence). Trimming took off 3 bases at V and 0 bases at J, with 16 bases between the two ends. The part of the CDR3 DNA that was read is TGCAGTGCTAGTGTTCGTGGGGCCTCTAGCACAGATACG. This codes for CSASVRGASSTDT. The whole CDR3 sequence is CSASVRGASSTDTQYF.

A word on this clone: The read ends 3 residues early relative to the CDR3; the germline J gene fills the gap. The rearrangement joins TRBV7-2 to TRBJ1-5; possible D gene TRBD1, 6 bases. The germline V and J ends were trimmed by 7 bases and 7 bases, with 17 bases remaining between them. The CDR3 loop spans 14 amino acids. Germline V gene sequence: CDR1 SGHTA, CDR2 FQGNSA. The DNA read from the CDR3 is TGTGCCAGCACCCCGGGCAGGGGCGGACAGCCC. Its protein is CASTPGRGGQP. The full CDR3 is CASTPGRGGQPQHF.

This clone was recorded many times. Incomplete CDR3 DNA: TGTGCCAGTAGTATCGGGCTAGCGCAGCTATACGAG. Its translation is CASSIGLAQLYE. The whole CDR3 reads CASSIGLAQLYEQYF. This chain connects TRBV19 to TRBJ2-7, with D perhaps matching TRBD2 (6 bases). The read terminates 3 residues before the CDR3 end, so the remaining end is supplied by the germline J gene. Germline CDR1 and CDR2: LNHDA and SQIVND (reference sequence). The CDR3 has 15 amino acids. V was pared by 3 bases and J by 4 bases, with 16 bases between. The whole variable domain, remainder taken from reference TRBV19 and TRBJ2-7, is DGGITQSPKYLFRKEGQNVTLSCEQNLNHDAMYWYRQDPGQGLRLIYYSQIVNDFQKGDIAEGYSVSREKKESFPLTVTSAQKNPTAFYLCASSIGLAQLYEQYFGPGTRLTVT.

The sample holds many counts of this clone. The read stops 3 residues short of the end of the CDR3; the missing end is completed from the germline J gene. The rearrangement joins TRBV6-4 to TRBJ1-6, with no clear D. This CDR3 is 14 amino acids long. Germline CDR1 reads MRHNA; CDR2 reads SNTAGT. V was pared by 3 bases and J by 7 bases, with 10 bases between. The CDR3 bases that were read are TGTGCCAGCAGTGAAGCAAGATGGAATTCACCC. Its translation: CASSEARWNSP. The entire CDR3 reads CASSEARWNSPLHF.